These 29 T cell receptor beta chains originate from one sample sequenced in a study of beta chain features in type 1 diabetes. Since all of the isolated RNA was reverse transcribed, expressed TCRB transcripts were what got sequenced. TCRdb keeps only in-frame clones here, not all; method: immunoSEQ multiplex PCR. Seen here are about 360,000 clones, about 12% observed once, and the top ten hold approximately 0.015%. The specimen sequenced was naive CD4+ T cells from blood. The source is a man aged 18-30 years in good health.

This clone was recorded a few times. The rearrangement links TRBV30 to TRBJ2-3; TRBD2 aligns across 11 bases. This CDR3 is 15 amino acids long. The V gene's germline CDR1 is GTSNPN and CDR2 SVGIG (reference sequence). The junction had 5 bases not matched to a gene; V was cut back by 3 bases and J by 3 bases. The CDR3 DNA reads TGTGCCTGGAGGACCCTAGCGGGGGGTACAGATACGCAGTATTTT. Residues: CAWRTLAGGTDTQYF.

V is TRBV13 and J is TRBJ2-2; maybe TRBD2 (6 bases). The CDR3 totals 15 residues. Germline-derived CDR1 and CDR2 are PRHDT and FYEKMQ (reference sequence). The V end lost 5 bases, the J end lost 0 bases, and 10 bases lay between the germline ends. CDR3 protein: CASSQGLPNTGELFF. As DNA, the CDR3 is TGTGCCAGCAGCCAGGGACTCCCGAACACCGGGGAGCTGTTTTTT.

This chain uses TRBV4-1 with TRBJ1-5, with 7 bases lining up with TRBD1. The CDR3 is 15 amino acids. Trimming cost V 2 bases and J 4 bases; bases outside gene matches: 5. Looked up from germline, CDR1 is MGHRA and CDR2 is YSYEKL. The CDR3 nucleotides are TGCGCCAGCAGCCAATCGGCACAGGGGAATCAGCCCCAGCATTTT. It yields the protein CASSQSAQGNQPQHF.

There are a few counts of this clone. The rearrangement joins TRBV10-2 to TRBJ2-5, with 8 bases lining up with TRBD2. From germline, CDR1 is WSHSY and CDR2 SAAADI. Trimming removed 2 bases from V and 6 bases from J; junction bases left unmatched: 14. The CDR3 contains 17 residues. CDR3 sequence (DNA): TGCGCCAGCAGTGAGACTAGCGGTAGGGCACAGATACAGACCCAGTACTTC. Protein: CASSETSGRAQIQTQYF.

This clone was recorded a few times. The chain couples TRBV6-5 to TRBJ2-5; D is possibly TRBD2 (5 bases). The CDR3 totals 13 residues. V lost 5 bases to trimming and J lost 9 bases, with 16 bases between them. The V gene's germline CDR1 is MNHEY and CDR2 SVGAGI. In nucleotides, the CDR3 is TGTGCCAGCAGTCGTCGGCCGGCAGCGGCCCAGTACTTC. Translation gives CASSRRPAAAQYF.

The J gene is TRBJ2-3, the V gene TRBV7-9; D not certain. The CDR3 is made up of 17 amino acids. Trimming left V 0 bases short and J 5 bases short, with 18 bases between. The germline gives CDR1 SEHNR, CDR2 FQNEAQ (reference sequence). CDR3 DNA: TGTGCCAGCAGCTTAGCGGCTGGTCCCAACCCGTTAGATACGCAGTATTTT. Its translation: CASSLAAGPNPLDTQYF.

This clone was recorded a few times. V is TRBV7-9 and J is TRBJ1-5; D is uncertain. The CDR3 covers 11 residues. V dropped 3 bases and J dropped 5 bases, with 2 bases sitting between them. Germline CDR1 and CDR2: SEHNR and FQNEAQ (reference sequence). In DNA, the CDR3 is TGTGCCAGCAGCTTCGATCAGCCCCAGCATTTT. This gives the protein CASSFDQPQHF.

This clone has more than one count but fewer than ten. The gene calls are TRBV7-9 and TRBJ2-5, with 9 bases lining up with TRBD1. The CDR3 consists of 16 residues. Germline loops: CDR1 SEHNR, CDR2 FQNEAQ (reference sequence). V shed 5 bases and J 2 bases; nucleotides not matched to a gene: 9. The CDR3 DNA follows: TGTGCCAGCAGCAAGGGACAGGGAAGGTTGCAAGAGACCCAGTACTTC. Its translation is CASSKGQGRLQETQYF.

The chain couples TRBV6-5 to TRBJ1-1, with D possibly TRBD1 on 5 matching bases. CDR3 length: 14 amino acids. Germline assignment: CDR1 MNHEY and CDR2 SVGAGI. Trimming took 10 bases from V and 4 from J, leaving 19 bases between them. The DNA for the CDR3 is TGTGCCACGACGAGCGGGGGACGGGGCACTGAAGCTTTCTTT. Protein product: CATTSGGRGTEAFF.

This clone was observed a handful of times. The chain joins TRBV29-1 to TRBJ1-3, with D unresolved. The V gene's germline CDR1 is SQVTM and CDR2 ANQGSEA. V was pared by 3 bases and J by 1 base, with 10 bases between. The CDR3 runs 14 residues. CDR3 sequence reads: CSVDAAGSGNTIYF. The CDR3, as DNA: TGCAGCGTTGATGCTGCGGGGTCTGGAAACACCATATATTTT.

Here the CDR3 reads CASFSYGQRNVAFF. In DNA form, the CDR3 reads TGTGCCAGTTTTTCCTATGGACAGCGCAACGTGGCTTTCTTT. The rearrangement joins TRBV19 to TRBJ1-1; tentatively, D is TRBD1 (6 bases). The CDR3 totals 14 residues. Trimming cost V 8 bases and J 11 bases, with 24 bases left between them. Germline CDR1 reads LNHDA; CDR2 reads SQIVND (reference sequence).

The CDR3 DNA follows: TGTGCCTGGAGTGACCCGGGACAGGGAGGTGGATACGAGCAGTACTTC. Protein product: CAWSDPGQGGGYEQYF. The chain couples TRBV30 to TRBJ2-7; 9 positions match TRBD1. The CDR3 loop spans 16 amino acids. V shed 1 base and J 4 bases; nucleotides not matched to a gene: 11. Germline V CDR1 and CDR2: GTSNPN, SVGIG (reference sequence).

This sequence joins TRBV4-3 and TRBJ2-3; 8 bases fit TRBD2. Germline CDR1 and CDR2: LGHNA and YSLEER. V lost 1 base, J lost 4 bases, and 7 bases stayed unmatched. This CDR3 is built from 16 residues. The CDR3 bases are TGCGCCAGCAGCCAAGGCCCCAGCGGGAGTTCAGATACGCAGTATTTT. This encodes CASSQGPSGSSDTQYF.

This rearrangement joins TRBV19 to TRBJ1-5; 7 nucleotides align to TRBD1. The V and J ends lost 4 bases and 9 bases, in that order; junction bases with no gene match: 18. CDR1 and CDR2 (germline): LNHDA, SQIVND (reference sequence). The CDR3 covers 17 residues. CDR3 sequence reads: CASSTPAPGGGRGPQHF. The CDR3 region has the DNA TGTGCCAGTAGTACGCCGGCGCCAGGGGGAGGAAGGGGGCCCCAGCATTTT.

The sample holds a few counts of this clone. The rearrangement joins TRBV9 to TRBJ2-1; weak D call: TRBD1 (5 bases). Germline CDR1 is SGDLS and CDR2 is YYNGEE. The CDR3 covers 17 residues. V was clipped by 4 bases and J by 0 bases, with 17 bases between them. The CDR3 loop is CASSPILRVSSYNEQFF. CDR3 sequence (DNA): TGTGCCAGCAGCCCGATCCTCAGGGTTAGCTCCTACAATGAGCAGTTCTTC.

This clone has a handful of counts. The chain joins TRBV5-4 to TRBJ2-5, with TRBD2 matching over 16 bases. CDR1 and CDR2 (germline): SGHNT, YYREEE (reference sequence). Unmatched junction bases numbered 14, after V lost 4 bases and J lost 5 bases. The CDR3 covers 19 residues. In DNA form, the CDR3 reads TGTGCCAGCAGCCCAAGGCCGGGACTAGCGGGGGGGCGTAAGGAGACCCAGTACTTC. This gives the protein CASSPRPGLAGGRKETQYF. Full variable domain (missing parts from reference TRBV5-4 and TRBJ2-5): ETGVTQSPTHLIKTRGQQVTLRCSSQSGHNTVSWYQQALGQGPQFIFQYYREEENGRGNFPPRFSGLQFPNYSSELNVNALELDDSALYLCASSPRPGLAGGRKETQYFGPGTRLLVL.

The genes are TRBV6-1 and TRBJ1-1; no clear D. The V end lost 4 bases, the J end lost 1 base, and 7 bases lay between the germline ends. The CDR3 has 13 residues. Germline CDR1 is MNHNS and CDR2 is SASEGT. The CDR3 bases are TGTGCCAGCAGTGGTCGGTCGAACACTGAAGCTTTCTTT. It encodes CASSGRSNTEAFF.

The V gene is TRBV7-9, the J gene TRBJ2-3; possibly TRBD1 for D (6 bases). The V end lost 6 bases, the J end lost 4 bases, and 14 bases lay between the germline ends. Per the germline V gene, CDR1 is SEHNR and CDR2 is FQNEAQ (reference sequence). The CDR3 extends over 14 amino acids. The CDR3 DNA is TGTGCCAGCAGGGACCGGACAGACTCAGATACGCAGTATTTT. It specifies CASRDRTDSDTQYF.

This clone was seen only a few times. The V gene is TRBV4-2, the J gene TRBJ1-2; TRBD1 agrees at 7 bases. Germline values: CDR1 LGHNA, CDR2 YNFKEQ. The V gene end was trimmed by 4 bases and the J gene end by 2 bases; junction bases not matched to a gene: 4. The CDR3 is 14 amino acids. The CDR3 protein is CASSPTGTNYGYTF. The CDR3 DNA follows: TGTGCCAGCAGCCCGACAGGGACAAACTATGGCTACACCTTC.

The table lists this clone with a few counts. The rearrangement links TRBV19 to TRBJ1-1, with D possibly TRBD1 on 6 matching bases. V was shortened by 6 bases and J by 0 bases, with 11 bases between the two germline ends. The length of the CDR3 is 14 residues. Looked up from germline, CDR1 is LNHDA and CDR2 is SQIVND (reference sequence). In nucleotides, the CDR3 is TGTGCCAGTAGACGTCGGGACATGAACACTGAAGCTTTCTTT. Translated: CASRRRDMNTEAFF.

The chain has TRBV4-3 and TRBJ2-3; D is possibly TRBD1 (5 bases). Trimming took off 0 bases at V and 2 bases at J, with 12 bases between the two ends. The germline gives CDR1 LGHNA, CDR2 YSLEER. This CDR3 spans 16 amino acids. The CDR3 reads CASSQDQGSVTDTQYF. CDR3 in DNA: TGCGCCAGCAGCCAAGATCAGGGAAGCGTCACAGATACGCAGTATTTT.

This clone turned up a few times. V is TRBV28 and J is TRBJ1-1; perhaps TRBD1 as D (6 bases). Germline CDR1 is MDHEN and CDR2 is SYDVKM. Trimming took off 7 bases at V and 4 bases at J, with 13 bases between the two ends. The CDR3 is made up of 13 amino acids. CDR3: CASIYREPTEAFF. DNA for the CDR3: TGTGCCAGCATCTACAGGGAGCCCACTGAAGCTTTCTTT. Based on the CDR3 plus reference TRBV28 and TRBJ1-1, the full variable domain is DVKVTQSSRYLVKRTGEKVFLECVQDMDHENMFWYRQDPGLGLRLIYFSYDVKMKEKGDIPEGYSVSREKKERFSLILESASTNQTSMYLCASIYREPTEAFFGQGTRLTVV.

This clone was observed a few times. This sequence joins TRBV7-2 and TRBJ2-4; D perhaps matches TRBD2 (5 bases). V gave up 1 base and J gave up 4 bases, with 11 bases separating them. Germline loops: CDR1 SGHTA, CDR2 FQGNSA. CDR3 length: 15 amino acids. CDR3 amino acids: CASSLEGRLKNIQYF. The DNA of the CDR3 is TGTGCCAGCAGCTTAGAAGGCAGACTAAAAAACATTCAGTACTTC.

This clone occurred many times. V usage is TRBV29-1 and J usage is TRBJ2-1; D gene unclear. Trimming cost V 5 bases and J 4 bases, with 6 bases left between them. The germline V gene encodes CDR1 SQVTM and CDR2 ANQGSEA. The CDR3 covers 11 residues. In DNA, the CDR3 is TGCAGCGTTCTACCGTACAATGAGCAGTTCTTC. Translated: CSVLPYNEQFF.

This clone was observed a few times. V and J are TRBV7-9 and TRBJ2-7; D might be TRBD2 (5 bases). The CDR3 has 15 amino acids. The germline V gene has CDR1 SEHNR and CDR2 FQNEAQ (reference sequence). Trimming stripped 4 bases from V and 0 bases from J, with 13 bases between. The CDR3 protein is CASSYHPRGSYEQYF. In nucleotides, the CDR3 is TGTGCCAGCAGCTACCACCCTCGGGGCTCCTACGAGCAGTACTTC.

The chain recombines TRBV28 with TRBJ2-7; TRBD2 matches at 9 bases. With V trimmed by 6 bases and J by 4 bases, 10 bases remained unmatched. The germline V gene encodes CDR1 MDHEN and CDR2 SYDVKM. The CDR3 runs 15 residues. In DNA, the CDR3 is TGTGCCAGCAGCGCGCTGGGACTAGCTTTTTACGAGCAGTACTTC. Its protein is CASSALGLAFYEQYF.

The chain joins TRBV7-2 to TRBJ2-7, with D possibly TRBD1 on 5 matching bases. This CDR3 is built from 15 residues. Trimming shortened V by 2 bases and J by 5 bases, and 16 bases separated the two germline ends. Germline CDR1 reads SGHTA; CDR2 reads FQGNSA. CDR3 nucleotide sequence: TGTGCCAGCAGCTTAAGTGCGCACAGGTCGAACGAGCAGTACTTC. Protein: CASSLSAHRSNEQYF.

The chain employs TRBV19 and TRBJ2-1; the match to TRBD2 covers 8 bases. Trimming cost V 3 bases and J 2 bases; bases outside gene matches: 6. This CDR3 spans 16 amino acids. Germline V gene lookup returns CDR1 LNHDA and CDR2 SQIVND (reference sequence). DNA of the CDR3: TGTGCCAGTAGTATGGTAGCGGGACTTACCTACAATGAGCAGTTCTTC. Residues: CASSMVAGLTYNEQFF.

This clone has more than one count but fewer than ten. Written as DNA, the CDR3 is TGCAGCGTTAAGGTTCGGAGACAGGGGGCCGGGGAGCTGTTTTTT. Protein sequence: CSVKVRRQGAGELFF. V is TRBV29-1 and J is TRBJ2-2; TRBD1 matches 9 bases. CDR3 length equals 15 residues. Per germline, CDR1 SQVTM and CDR2 ANQGSEA. The V segment lost 5 bases and the J segment 6 bases; nucleotides outside the gene matches: 10.